A single sample gave rise to the 26 T cell receptor beta chains below, sequenced in a study of spatial heterogeneity in lung cancer. TCRdb independently ran MiXCR on the 5' RACE reads; one entry per CDR3 protein. This table has 80,000 to 95,000 distinct CDR3 sequences, 7% to 9% appearing once. Time point here: sample taken at primary tumor resection. The sequenced material consisted of unsorted whole RNA from tumor, nontumor lung or frozen PBMC. The sample here was PBMCs, taken at surgery. The receptors originated from a male donor with early-stage non-small cell lung cancer.

The sample holds a few counts of this clonotype. The gene calls are TRBV20-1 and TRBJ2-7; the D is unclear. CDR1 and CDR2 (germline): DFQATT, SNEGSKA (reference sequence). Trimming stripped 6 bases from V and 3 bases from J, with 6 bases between. CDR3 length: 10 residues. CDR3 sequence: CSASDYEQYF. CDR3 DNA: TGCAGTGCAAGTGACTACGAGCAGTACTTC.

The chain joins TRBV9 to TRBJ1-1, with a weak D call TRBD1 (6 bases). V shed 0 bases and J shed 0 bases, with 9 bases lying between them. The CDR3 totals 15 residues. Germline V CDR1 and CDR2: SGDLS, YYNGEE. Here the CDR3 reads CASSVVAGVNTEAFF. The CDR3 DNA sequence: TGTGCCAGCAGCGTAGTCGCAGGGGTGAACACTGAAGCTTTCTTT.

Many counts were recorded for this clonotype. The V and J genes are TRBV29-1 and TRBJ2-1; 10 bases match TRBD2. V lost 0 bases to trimming and J lost 4 bases; unmatched junction nucleotides: 9. Germline values: CDR1 SQVTM, CDR2 ANQGSEA. The CDR3 runs to 17 residues. In DNA, the CDR3 is TGCAGCGTTGAAGATCTTGCTGCTAGCGGGGGTTACAATGAGCAGTTCTTC. Protein sequence: CSVEDLAASGGYNEQFF.

In this sample, this clonotype turned up a few times. CDR3 sequence reads: CASSPQTRKYNEQFF. The CDR3 DNA is TGTGCCAGCAGCCCCCAGACTAGAAAATACAATGAGCAGTTCTTC. The chain carries TRBV5-6 and TRBJ2-1, with D maybe TRBD2 (6 bases). This CDR3 contains 15 residues. Deletions cut 4 bases from V and 4 bases from J, with 15 bases between. CDR1 and CDR2 from the germline V gene are SGHDT and YYEEEE.

This clonotype was seen ten or more times. The chain joins TRBV28 to TRBJ2-6; D is possibly TRBD1 (6 bases). Germline-derived CDR1 and CDR2 are MDHEN and SYDVKM. The CDR3 is 16 amino acids. Trimming took 4 bases from V and 0 from J, leaving 10 bases between them. The CDR3 DNA sequence: TGTGCCAGCAGTTCAACAGGGACCTCTGGGGCCAACGTCCTGACTTTC. It codes for CASSSTGTSGANVLTF.

The V and J genes are TRBV29-1 and TRBJ1-1; 7 positions agree with TRBD1. Germline CDR1 reads SQVTM; CDR2 reads ANQGSEA. The V and J ends lost 7 bases and 11 bases, in that order; junction bases with no gene match: 10. The CDR3 has 11 residues. CDR3 amino acids: CSALQGVWAFF. In nucleotides, the CDR3 is TGCAGCGCCCTTCAGGGGGTTTGGGCTTTCTTT.

This chain links TRBV5-1 with TRBJ2-7, with TRBD1 identical over 8 bases. The germline CDR1 and CDR2 sequences are SGHRS and YFSETQ. The CDR3 loop spans 13 amino acids. The J segment lost 6 bases and the V segment lost 4 bases, leaving 6 bases of the junction unmatched. The DNA for the CDR3 is TGCGCCAGCAGCAACGGACAGGGAGGCGAGCAGTACTTC. Protein: CASSNGQGGEQYF.

This clonotype was detected only a few times. V usage is TRBV29-1 and J usage is TRBJ1-1, with D possibly matching TRBD1 (5 bases). In germline, CDR1 is SQVTM, CDR2 ANQGSEA. The V gene lost 4 bases and the J gene lost 2 bases, with 14 bases spanning the gap. The CDR3 is 14 amino acids. The CDR3 protein is CSVGSATENTEAFF. CDR3 sequence (DNA): TGCAGCGTTGGCTCTGCGACAGAAAACACTGAAGCTTTCTTT.

This clonotype has just a few counts. CDR3 region: CASKPDSLLYNQPQHF. For the CDR3, the DNA is TGTGCCAGTAAACCCGACAGCCTCCTTTACAATCAGCCCCAGCATTTT. The rearrangement joins TRBV19 to TRBJ1-5, with D tentatively TRBD1 (5 bases). V dropped 7 bases and J dropped 3 bases, with 19 bases sitting between them. The CDR3 covers 16 residues. From germline, CDR1 is LNHDA and CDR2 SQIVND (reference sequence).

In this sample, this clonotype turned up a few times. V usage is TRBV19 and J usage is TRBJ2-4, with 7 bases that match TRBD1. The CDR3 contains 13 residues. CDR1 and CDR2 from the germline V gene are LNHDA and SQIVND (reference sequence). Losses at the gene ends were 9 bases for V and 8 bases for J; bases not matched to a gene: 10. CDR3 sequence reads: CASRDRDQHIQYF. The CDR3 region has the DNA TGTGCCAGCCGCGACAGGGATCAGCACATTCAGTACTTC.

V usage is TRBV12-3 or TRBV12-4 and J usage is TRBJ1-5; D remains unclear. CDR3 length: 15 amino acids. Trimming stripped 2 bases from V and 5 bases from J, with 13 bases between. The CDR3 here is CASSLMAFHYQPQHF. In DNA form, the CDR3 reads TGTGCCAGCAGTTTAATGGCCTTTCACTATCAGCCCCAGCATTTT.

This clonotype was seen many times. The chain joins TRBV7-9 to TRBJ1-1, with 9 bases fitting TRBD1. This CDR3 contains 13 residues. Germline V CDR1 and CDR2: SEHNR, FQNEAQ (reference sequence). The CDR3 nucleotides read TGTGGGTGGACAGGGGCCATGAACACTGAAGCTTTCTTT. This translates into CGWTGAMNTEAFF.

This sequence joins TRBV5-1 and TRBJ2-3, with no clear D. The CDR3 is 13 residues long. Germline CDR1 SGHRS, CDR2 YFSETQ. V was shortened by 7 bases and J by 1 base, with 10 bases between the two germline ends. Written as DNA, the CDR3 is TGCGCCAGCTCTGGAATCGGCACAGATACGCAGTATTTT. Translation gives CASSGIGTDTQYF. The full variable domain, its missing parts supplied by reference TRBV5-1 and TRBJ2-3, is KAGVTQTPRYLIKTRGQQVTLSCSPISGHRSVSWYQQTPGQGLQFLFEYFSETQRNKGNFPGRFSGRQFSNSRSEMNVSTLELGDSALYLCASSGIGTDTQYFGPGTRLTVL.

This clonotype has just a few counts. The CDR3 bases are TGTGCCAGCAGCTTAGAGGTAGACCAGCAGTACTTC. Translating it yields CASSLEVDQQYF. This chain links TRBV7-9 with TRBJ2-7; D gene uncertain. There are 12 residues in the CDR3. The germline CDR1 and CDR2 sequences are SEHNR and FQNEAQ (reference sequence). V lost 1 base and J lost 8, with 9 bases in between.

This clonotype was seen at least ten times. The CDR3 reads CAITQRKREGQNEQFF. CDR3 in DNA: TGTGCCATCACCCAGAGGAAGCGGGAGGGCCAGAATGAGCAGTTCTTC. V is TRBV10-3 and J is TRBJ2-1; 10 bases fit TRBD2. Trimming at V came to 7 bases and at J to 7 bases, leaving 13 bases not matched to a gene. CDR1 ENHRY and CDR2 SYGVKD come from the germline V gene. This CDR3 is built from 16 residues.

This chain connects TRBV5-1 to TRBJ2-1; 10 bases align to TRBD1. The CDR3 covers 16 residues. Germline CDR1 is SGHRS and CDR2 is YFSETQ. The V and J ends lost 3 bases and 11 bases, in that order; junction bases with no gene match: 14. Written as DNA, the CDR3 is TGCGCCAGCAGCTACGACAGGGGGCAAATAAAGGAAAAGCAGTTCTTC. It yields the protein CASSYDRGQIKEKQFF.

This clonotype occurred many times. Here the CDR3 DNA reads TGTGCCAGCAGCTTGGGGTCGCGGAACGAGCAGTACTTC. Protein sequence: CASSLGSRNEQYF. The chain employs TRBV5-4 and TRBJ2-7; D uncertain. The length of the CDR3 is 13 residues. V lost 0 bases, J lost 5 bases, and 9 bases lay in between. The germline V gene has CDR1 SGHNT and CDR2 YYREEE (reference sequence).

This clonotype occurred a few times. V and J are TRBV6-5 and TRBJ2-4, with D unresolved. Germline CDR1 reads MNHEY; CDR2 reads SVGAGI. V lost 6 bases and J lost 0, with 15 bases in between. The CDR3 consists of 16 residues. The CDR3 reads CASSPFDSLAKNIQYF. The CDR3 nucleotides are TGTGCCAGCAGCCCCTTTGACTCCTTAGCCAAAAACATTCAGTACTTC.

The chain is built from TRBV5-1 and TRBJ1-6; D may be TRBD1 (5 bases). Germline CDR1 SGHRS, CDR2 YFSETQ. Trimming removed 3 bases from V and 5 bases from J, with 15 bases in between. The CDR3 has 16 residues. Written as DNA, the CDR3 is TGCGCCAGCAGCTCCTGGGGCTCCGGGGATAATTCACCCCTCCACTTT. Its translation is CASSSWGSGDNSPLHF.

This CDR3 reads CASSPGTLEPQHF. CDR3 in DNA: TGTGCCAGCAGCCCAGGGACATTGGAGCCCCAGCATTTT. This chain uses TRBV5-4 with TRBJ1-5; the D gene is possibly TRBD1 (6 bases). Germline V gene data show CDR1 as SGHNT and CDR2 as YYREEE (reference sequence). V was clipped by 4 bases and J by 8 bases, with 13 bases between them. This CDR3 is 13 amino acids long.

This clonotype was observed a few times. This sequence joins TRBV7-9 and TRBJ2-5; D remains unclear. Trimming shortened V by 5 bases and J by 2 bases, and 12 bases separated the two germline ends. This CDR3 spans 14 amino acids. Germline-derived CDR1 and CDR2 are SEHNR and FQNEAQ (reference sequence). The CDR3 spells CASSPGVGQETQYF. In DNA form, the CDR3 reads TGTGCCAGCAGCCCCGGCGTGGGACAAGAGACCCAGTACTTC. The entire variable domain, with the rest obtained from reference TRBV7-9 and TRBJ2-5, is as follows: DTGVSQNPRHKITKRGQNVTFRCDPISEHNRLYWYRQTLGQGPEFLTYFQNEAQLEKSRLLSDRFSAERPKGSFSTLEIQRTEQGDSAMYLCASSPGVGQETQYFGPGTRLLVL.

In nucleotides, the CDR3 is TGTGCCAGCAGCTCCCGGACAGGGCACCAAGAGACCCAGTACTTC. Translation: CASSSRTGHQETQYF. The rearrangement joins TRBV11-2 to TRBJ2-5, with 8 positions matching TRBD1. Germline CDR1 and CDR2: SGHAT and FQNNGV. With V trimmed by 4 bases and J by 0 bases, 4 bases remained unmatched. There are 15 residues in the CDR3.

Many counts were recorded for this clonotype. The rearrangement links TRBV7-2 to TRBJ1-3, with TRBD1 matching over 7 bases. Germline V lookup: CDR1 SGHTA, CDR2 FQGNSA. V shed 5 bases, J shed 0 bases, and the junction held 1 base outside the gene matches. This CDR3 contains 14 residues. The CDR3 coding sequence is TGTGCCAGCAGCCCAGGGGGCTCTGGAAACACCATATATTTT. Amino acid sequence: CASSPGGSGNTIYF.

This clonotype has just a few counts. This chain links TRBV28 with TRBJ2-5; D remains unclear. Germline V CDR1 and CDR2: MDHEN, SYDVKM. The CDR3 covers 12 residues. Trimming took 5 bases from V and 7 from J, leaving 11 bases between them. The DNA for the CDR3 is TGTGCCAGCAGTACCCCGCTCGGGACCCAGTACTTC. Translating gives CASSTPLGTQYF.

This clonotype was found many times. The chain carries TRBV5-1 and TRBJ2-7, with 7 positions matching TRBD2. V shed 4 bases, J shed 0 bases, and the junction held 13 bases outside the gene matches. This CDR3 is built from 17 residues. Germline assignment: CDR1 SGHRS and CDR2 YFSETQ. CDR3 bases: TGCGCCAGCAGCCAACCCCTGAAAGCGGGGTACTCCTACGAGCAGTACTTC. Protein: CASSQPLKAGYSYEQYF.

Many counts were recorded for this clonotype. The chain uses TRBV5-1 and TRBJ1-1, with 10 nucleotides matching TRBD1. The V gene's germline CDR1 is SGHRS and CDR2 YFSETQ. The CDR3 is 14 residues long. The trim removed 4 bases at V and 5 bases at J, leaving 5 bases unmatched. CDR3 in DNA: TGCGCCAGCAGCACAGGGACAGGGGAGACTGAAGCTTTCTTT. Encoded protein: CASSTGTGETEAFF.